These 22 T cell receptor beta chains originate from one sample sequenced in a study of neoadjuvant nivolumab and ipilimumab in lung cancer. The repertoire was sequenced with immunoSEQ multiplex PCR; TCRdb's copy has only in-frame clones and lacks some. Of approximately 21,000 clones listed, less than 85% are singletons. This material consisted of peripheral blood, taken before neoadjuvant nivolumab, alone or with ipilimumab. The source is an adult with non-small cell lung cancer.

The chain employs TRBV7-9 and TRBJ1-3; D might be TRBD1 (5 bases). This CDR3 comprises 15 residues. V was cut by 3 bases and J by 2 bases, with 11 bases left in between. Germline CDR1 is SEHNR and CDR2 is FQNEAQ (reference sequence). This CDR3 is CASSLRGAAGNTIYF. CDR3 DNA sequence: TGTGCCAGCAGCTTGCGAGGGGCTGCTGGAAACACCATATATTTT.

The chain links TRBV6-1 to TRBJ1-5; 7 bases map to TRBD1. Germline V gene data show CDR1 as MNHNS and CDR2 as SASEGT. CDR3 length: 15 residues. Trimming took 6 bases from V and 4 from J; bases not matched to a gene: 9. The CDR3 here is CASRRPGTENQPQHF. As DNA, the CDR3 is TGTGCCAGCAGAAGACCCGGGACAGAGAATCAGCCCCAGCATTTT.

This sequence joins TRBV11-3 and TRBJ1-1; D call uncertain. This CDR3 has 13 residues. Germline CDR1 SGHNT, CDR2 YENEEA. The V end lost 5 bases, the J end lost 5 bases, and 12 bases lay between the germline ends. As DNA, the CDR3 is TGTGCCAGCAGCCAAGCCGCTCCGACTGAAGCTTTCTTT. Amino acid sequence: CASSQAAPTEAFF.

The chain joins TRBV15 to TRBJ2-7; no clear D. V was clipped by 2 bases and J by 2 bases, with 16 bases between them. Germline lookup yields CDR1 LNHNV and CDR2 YYDKDF (reference sequence). The CDR3 consists of 16 residues. For the CDR3, the DNA is TGTGCCACCAGCAGATCCATTTCGACTGGAGCCTACGAGCAGTACTTC. Its protein is CATSRSISTGAYEQYF.

CDR3 region: CSPKSGYEQYF. CDR3 nucleotide sequence: TGCAGTCCCAAGTCGGGCTACGAGCAGTACTTC. This sequence joins TRBV20-1 and TRBJ2-7; D unclear. V lost 8 bases to trimming and J lost 3 bases, with 11 bases between them. Germline V gives CDR1 DFQATT, CDR2 SNEGSKA (reference sequence). The CDR3 runs 11 residues.

This clone was picked up a small number of times. The chain has TRBV10-3 and TRBJ2-7, with a tentative D call TRBD1 (7 bases). Trimming took 9 bases from V and 6 from J, leaving 12 bases between them. This CDR3 is built from 11 residues. Germline CDR1 reads ENHRY; CDR2 reads SYGVKD. The CDR3 nucleotides are TGTGCCATTCAGGGGGGTAGCGAGCAGTACTTC. Translating it yields CAIQGGSEQYF.

This chain connects TRBV7-2 to TRBJ1-2, with TRBD1 matching 9 bases. The CDR3 consists of 13 residues. Germline CDR1 is SGHTA and CDR2 is FQGNSA. Losses at the gene ends were 4 bases for V and 8 bases for J; bases not matched to a gene: 5. This chain's CDR3 is CASSWGQGGGYTF. For the CDR3, the DNA is TGTGCCAGCAGCTGGGGACAGGGTGGAGGCTACACCTTC.

The rearrangement uses TRBV29-1 and TRBJ1-1, with a possible D match to TRBD1 (5 bases). CDR1 is SQVTM and CDR2 is ANQGSEA in the germline V gene. V was shortened by 7 bases and J by 1 base, with 13 bases between the two germline ends. The CDR3 is 13 residues long. CDR3 bases: TGCAGCGCTGCGGGGGGGACGAACACTGAAGCTTTCTTT. Translating gives CSAAGGTNTEAFF.

This sequence joins TRBV29-1 and TRBJ2-5, with 7 positions matching TRBD1. Germline values: CDR1 SQVTM, CDR2 ANQGSEA. This CDR3 is built from 14 residues. The junction had 10 bases not matched to a gene; V was cut back by 6 bases and J by 3 bases. The CDR3 protein is CSVGGQADEETQYF. DNA of the CDR3: TGCAGCGTGGGCGGACAGGCGGATGAAGAGACCCAGTACTTC.

The chain joins TRBV29-1 to TRBJ1-4, with 7 bases lining up with TRBD1. The CDR3 has 13 amino acids. Germline loops: CDR1 SQVTM, CDR2 ANQGSEA. V dropped 7 bases and J dropped 8; count of bases not matched to a gene: 10. The CDR3 DNA follows: TGCAGCGCCTCGACAGGGACCCTGGAAAAACTGTTTTTT. Its protein product is CSASTGTLEKLFF.

V usage is TRBV5-1 and J usage is TRBJ1-3, with 10 nucleotides matching TRBD1. V shed 4 bases and J 4 bases; nucleotides not matched to a gene: 5. The V gene's germline CDR1 is SGHRS and CDR2 YFSETQ. The CDR3 loop spans 15 amino acids. The CDR3 DNA is TGCGCCAGCAGCACGGGACAGGGGTACGGAAACACCATATATTTT. It specifies CASSTGQGYGNTIYF.

The chain is built from TRBV9 and TRBJ2-3; TRBD2 matches at 11 bases. The J segment lost 6 bases and the V segment lost 4 bases, leaving 4 bases of the junction unmatched. Germline CDR1 and CDR2: SGDLS and YYNGEE. This CDR3 has 14 amino acids. The CDR3 loop reads CASSKGTSGDTQYF. The CDR3 DNA is TGTGCCAGCAGCAAAGGGACTAGCGGTGATACGCAGTATTTT.

V and J are TRBV15 and TRBJ1-5; perhaps TRBD1 as D (5 bases). Germline CDR1 reads LNHNV; CDR2 reads YYDKDF (reference sequence). V lost 6 bases and J 4 bases, leaving 16 bases between the germline ends. The CDR3 extends over 15 amino acids. CDR3 in amino acids: CATSLTRGENQPQHF. The CDR3 DNA reads as TGTGCCACCAGTTTAACCCGGGGGGAGAATCAGCCCCAGCATTTT.

This sequence joins TRBV6-1 and TRBJ2-7, with TRBD1 as a possible D gene (6 bases). V dropped 5 bases and J dropped 10 bases, with 18 bases sitting between them. The CDR3 loop spans 13 amino acids. The germline gives CDR1 MNHNS, CDR2 SASEGT. CDR3 nucleotides: TGTGCCAGCAGTCAAGGCAGGGAAGGGACACAGTACTTC. Encoded protein: CASSQGREGTQYF.

The chain combines TRBV11-2 with TRBJ2-7; D not certain. Germline CDR1 reads SGHAT; CDR2 reads FQNNGV. V gave up 1 base and J gave up 2 bases, with 9 bases separating them. This CDR3 has 14 residues. This CDR3 is CASSLVPGTYEQYF. The DNA of the CDR3 is TGTGCCAGCAGCTTAGTGCCGGGCACCTACGAGCAGTACTTC. Full variable domain (missing parts from reference TRBV11-2 and TRBJ2-7): EAGVAQSPRYKIIEKRQSVAFWCNPISGHATLYWYQQILGQGPKLLIQFQNNGVVDDSQLPKDRFSAERLKGVDSTLKIQPAKLEDSAVYLCASSLVPGTYEQYFGPGTRLTVT.

The sample holds one count of this clone. This rearrangement joins TRBV19 to TRBJ1-1, with D perhaps matching TRBD1 (5 bases). The length of the CDR3 is 12 residues. Germline CDR1 LNHDA, CDR2 SQIVND (reference sequence). Trimming pared 2 bases from V and 5 bases from J, leaving 6 bases between. DNA for the CDR3: TGTGCCAGTAGTATATGGGGGACTGAAGCTTTCTTT. This gives the protein CASSIWGTEAFF.

V usage is TRBV5-4 and J usage is TRBJ2-7, with TRBD1 identical over 9 bases. The CDR3 length is 17 residues. Germline loops: CDR1 SGHNT, CDR2 YYREEE (reference sequence). V gave up 4 bases and J gave up 3 bases; unmatched junction bases: 14. The CDR3 nucleotides read TGTGCCAGCAGCCCGGGACAGGGATCTTCCAACCGCTACGAGCAGTACTTC. Its translation is CASSPGQGSSNRYEQYF.

The V gene is TRBV5-1, the J gene TRBJ1-1, with D perhaps TRBD1 (5 bases). CDR1 is SGHRS and CDR2 is YFSETQ in the germline V gene. V gave up 4 bases and J gave up 7 bases, with 17 bases separating them. The CDR3 runs 14 residues. The CDR3 spells CASSAMPGSGEAFF. The CDR3 DNA reads as TGCGCCAGCAGCGCAATGCCAGGGTCGGGTGAAGCTTTCTTT.

The count of this clone is one. This rearrangement joins TRBV18 to TRBJ2-1; D gene uncertain. Germline lookup yields CDR1 KGHSH and CDR2 LQKENI. The CDR3 contains 12 residues. V was trimmed by 8 bases and J by 8 bases, leaving 13 bases between them. CDR3 in DNA: TGTGCCAGCGGACCAAGACGCGATGAGCAGTTCTTC. Amino acid sequence: CASGPRRDEQFF.

The rearrangement uses TRBV29-1 and TRBJ2-3; 9 bases map to TRBD2. V dropped 2 bases and J dropped 1; count of bases not matched to a gene: 1. The CDR3 loop spans 14 amino acids. The V gene's germline CDR1 is SQVTM and CDR2 ANQGSEA. The CDR3 spells CSVELAGGTDTQYF. In nucleotides, the CDR3 is TGCAGCGTTGAATTAGCGGGAGGCACAGATACGCAGTATTTT.

The J gene is TRBJ1-4, the V gene TRBV18, with 11 bases aligning to TRBD1. CDR3 length: 14 residues. V shed 5 bases and J 7 bases; nucleotides not matched to a gene: 3. In germline, CDR1 is KGHSH, CDR2 LQKENI. DNA of the CDR3: TGTGCCAGCTCAGGACAGGGGGCAAGTGAAAAACTGTTTTTT. The encoded protein is CASSGQGASEKLFF. The complete variable domain, with remaining parts taken from reference TRBV18 and TRBJ1-4, reads NAGVMQNPRHLVRRRGQEARLRCSPMKGHSHVYWYRQLPEEGLKFMVYLQKENIIDESGMPKERFSAEFPKEGPSILRIQQVVRGDSAAYFCASSGQGASEKLFFGSGTQLSVL.

Relative to its sample, this clone is medium-sized. This sequence joins TRBV9 and TRBJ2-3; maybe TRBD2 (5 bases). Trimming left V 0 bases short and J 4 bases short, with 9 bases between. The germline V gene has CDR1 SGDLS and CDR2 YYNGEE. The CDR3 has 14 residues. The CDR3 protein is CASSVARAADTQYF. CDR3 DNA: TGTGCCAGCAGCGTAGCCAGAGCGGCAGATACGCAGTATTTT.